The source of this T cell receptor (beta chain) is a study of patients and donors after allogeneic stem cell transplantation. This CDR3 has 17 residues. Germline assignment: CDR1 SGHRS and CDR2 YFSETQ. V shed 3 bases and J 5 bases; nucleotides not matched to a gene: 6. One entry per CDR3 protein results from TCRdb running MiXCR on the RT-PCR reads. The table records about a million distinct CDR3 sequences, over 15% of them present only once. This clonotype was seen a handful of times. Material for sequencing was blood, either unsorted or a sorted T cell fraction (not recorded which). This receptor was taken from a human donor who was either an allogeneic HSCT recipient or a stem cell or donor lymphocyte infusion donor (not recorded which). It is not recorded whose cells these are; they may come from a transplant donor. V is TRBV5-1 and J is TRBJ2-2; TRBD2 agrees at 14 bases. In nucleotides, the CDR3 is TGCGCCAGCAGCTCGGGACTAGCGGGAGTCGGGACCGGGGAGCTGTTTTTT. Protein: CASSSGLAGVGTGELFF.